This T cell receptor beta chain came from a study of blood T cell repertoires in COVID-19. For the study at large: Cohort 3 donors counted as recovered after two negative PCRs, clearance, or resolved symptoms. The cDNA or gDNA used as material had been derived from T cells, B-cell-depleted T cells, or PBMCs.

Participants reported their clinical history, and cohort assignment relied on those reports. CDR3 length: 14 amino acids. CDR1 is SGHTA and CDR2 is FQGNSA in the germline V gene. Trimming cost V 2 bases and J 6 bases; bases outside gene matches: 3. The data were produced by immunoSEQ multiplex PCR, yet TCRdb's version contains in-frame clones alone and is incomplete. The profile shows a few hundred thousand clones, roughly 86% of them singletons. V gene TRBV7-2 combines with J gene TRBJ2-1; 8 nucleotides match TRBD2. Sequencing was performed on PBMCs or T cells enriched from blood (not recorded which). The receptor was derived from a man between 35 and 55 years old in a cohort exposed to, infected with or recovered from COVID-19 (not recorded which). CDR3 in amino acids: CASSLRRGGNEQFF. CDR3 nucleotide sequence: TGTGCCAGCAGCTTACGACGGGGGGGCAATGAGCAGTTCTTC.